What follows are 25 T cell receptor beta chains derived from one specimen sequenced in a study of T cells after yellow fever vaccination (dated by TCRdb to the late 2010s). The method was 5' RACE. Sequenced using an Illumina NovaSeq 6000. TCRdb passed the public sequencing reads through fastp at Q25 and MiXCR, retaining productive beta sequences. When rows share a CDR3 protein, they turn into one entry using the most common DNA and genes. The sample table records around 330,000 distinct CDR3 sequences; 3% to 4.5% of these occur just once. Roughly a quarter of the sample is held by the ten biggest clonotypes. This sample's treatment or condition label indicates: live attenuated yellow fever vaccine strain. This specimen was PBMCs, taken on the day of the yellow fever booster vaccination. The receptors derive from a man between 18 and 35 years old who received the YFV17D yellow fever vaccine.

This clonotype was seen a few times. V and J are TRBV3-1 and TRBJ2-1; unclear D gene. CDR1 and CDR2 from the germline V gene are LGHDT and YNNKEL (reference sequence). The V end was cut by 0 bases, the J end by 1 base, with 10 bases between. This CDR3 contains 16 residues. The CDR3 coding sequence is TGTGCCAGCAGCCAAGAGTATGGGCGGTCCTACAATGAGCAGTTCTTC. This codes for CASSQEYGRSYNEQFF.

This clonotype appeared many times. This chain links TRBV20-1 with TRBJ2-2, with 7 bases aligning to TRBD1. Trimming at V came to 4 bases and at J to 3 bases, leaving 8 bases not matched to a gene. The germline V gene encodes CDR1 DFQATT and CDR2 SNEGSKA (reference sequence). The CDR3 spans 15 residues. The DNA for the CDR3 is TGCAGTGCTACGGGACAGACACAGTACACCGGGGAGCTGTTTTTT. As protein: CSATGQTQYTGELFF.

This clonotype was observed many times. CDR3 nucleotides: TGTGCCAGCACCCTACCCCGGACAGGGCCTACCTCTGGGGCCAACGTCCTGACTTTC. Translation gives CASTLPRTGPTSGANVLTF. This rearrangement joins TRBV7-2 to TRBJ2-6; 8 nucleotides match TRBD1. The germline V gene encodes CDR1 SGHTA and CDR2 FQGNSA. V was clipped by 7 bases and J by 0 bases; unmatched bases: 14. The length of the CDR3 is 19 residues.

This clonotype was picked up a small number of times. The J gene is TRBJ2-4, the V gene TRBV7-8; weak D call: TRBD2 (5 bases). Germline CDR1 reads SGHVS; CDR2 reads FQNEAQ. The V gene lost 7 bases and the J gene lost 10 bases, with 11 bases spanning the gap. The length of the CDR3 is 11 residues. The CDR3 reads CASTEGVIQYF. Written as DNA, the CDR3 is TGTGCCAGCACTGAGGGAGTGATTCAGTACTTC.

This clonotype was counted many times. This chain connects TRBV6-1 to TRBJ1-1; no definite D call. V shed 4 bases and J shed 3 bases, with 12 bases lying between them. Germline CDR1 MNHNS, CDR2 SASEGT. This CDR3 has 14 residues. The CDR3 protein is CASSGVRRDTEAFF. CDR3 nucleotide sequence: TGTGCCAGCAGTGGGGTCCGGCGGGACACTGAAGCTTTCTTT.

This rearrangement joins TRBV7-6 to TRBJ2-5, with 8 bases matching TRBD1. CDR1 is SGHVS and CDR2 is FNYEAQ in the germline V gene. This CDR3 spans 15 amino acids. V was pared by 3 bases and J by 2 bases, with 5 bases of the junction left unmatched. CDR3 sequence (DNA): TGTGCCAGCAGCTTCTCCAGGGGGCGGCAAGAGACCCAGTACTTC. It specifies CASSFSRGRQETQYF.

The rearrangement joins TRBV20-1 to TRBJ2-6, with 9 bases identical to TRBD1. Germline V gives CDR1 DFQATT, CDR2 SNEGSKA (reference sequence). V lost 1 base to trimming and J lost 0 bases; unmatched junction nucleotides: 4. The CDR3 sequence is 17 residues long. The CDR3, as DNA: TGCAGTGCTAGAGCCCAGGGACAGGGCTCTGGGGCCAACGTCCTGACTTTC. Translating gives CSARAQGQGSGANVLTF.

This clonotype was observed at least ten times. The genes are TRBV29-1 and TRBJ1-2; unclear D gene. V shed 5 bases and J shed 4 bases, with 17 bases lying between them. The CDR3 has 14 amino acids. Germline lookup yields CDR1 SQVTM and CDR2 ANQGSEA. The CDR3 spells CSVLLTGSPYGYTF. For the CDR3, the DNA is TGCAGCGTTCTTCTCACTGGTAGTCCCTATGGCTACACCTTC. Full variable domain (missing parts from reference TRBV29-1 and TRBJ1-2): SAVISQKPSRDICQRGTSLTIQCQVDSQVTMMFWYRQQPGQSLTLIATANQGSEATYESGFVIDKFPISRPNLTFSTLTVSNMSPEDSSIYLCSVLLTGSPYGYTFGSGTRLTVV.

This clonotype was seen ten or more times. This chain connects TRBV6-6 to TRBJ1-6; D might be TRBD1 (5 bases). The CDR3 covers 14 residues. Per germline, CDR1 MNHNY and CDR2 SVGAGI (reference sequence). V was trimmed by 4 bases and J by 7 bases, leaving 11 bases between them. The CDR3 spells CASSLTGDNSPLHF. DNA for the CDR3: TGTGCCAGCAGTTTAACAGGTGACAATTCACCCCTCCACTTT.

The J gene is TRBJ2-1, the V gene TRBV6-2 or TRBV6-3; tentative D call: TRBD1 (5 bases). The germline CDR1 and CDR2 sequences are MNHEY and SVGEGT. Trimming shortened V by 5 bases and J by 5 bases, and 16 bases separated the two germline ends. This CDR3 comprises 15 residues. The CDR3 is CASSHLGRAHNEQFF. The DNA of the CDR3 is TGTGCCAGCAGTCACCTGGGCAGGGCCCACAATGAGCAGTTCTTC.

This clonotype was detected ten times or more. The chain couples TRBV29-1 to TRBJ2-5, with D possibly being TRBD2 (5 bases). From germline, CDR1 is SQVTM and CDR2 ANQGSEA. The CDR3 has 13 amino acids. The CDR3 spells CSALRGRQETQYF. CDR3 DNA sequence: TGCAGTGCATTGCGAGGGAGACAAGAGACCCAGTACTTC.

This clonotype was found many times. This chain uses TRBV7-2 with TRBJ1-4; possibly TRBD1 for D (6 bases). The germline V gene has CDR1 SGHTA and CDR2 FQGNSA. With 5 bases removed from V and 4 bases from J, the gap between germline ends came to 11 bases. The CDR3 length is 14 residues. The chain's CDR3 is CASSPDRFNEKLFF. The DNA for the CDR3 is TGTGCCAGCAGCCCGGACAGATTTAATGAAAAACTGTTTTTT.

This clonotype was counted many times. The chain carries TRBV5-1 and TRBJ2-1; no firm D call. V was clipped by 6 bases and J by 8 bases, with 12 bases between them. The CDR3 consists of 12 residues. In germline, CDR1 is SGHRS, CDR2 YFSETQ. Here the CDR3 reads CASTQDFDEQFF. CDR3 bases: TGCGCCAGCACCCAGGATTTCGATGAGCAGTTCTTC.

This clonotype was seen ten or more times. This rearrangement joins TRBV4-1 to TRBJ1-4; perhaps TRBD1 as D (5 bases). V lost 4 bases, J lost 2 bases, and 14 bases lay in between. CDR1 and CDR2 (germline): MGHRA, YSYEKL. CDR3 length equals 16 residues. CDR3 protein: CASSPPRGPTNEKLFF. The DNA of the CDR3 is TGCGCCAGCAGCCCACCGCGGGGACCCACTAATGAAAAACTGTTTTTT.

CDR3 nucleotide sequence: TGTGCCAGCAGCGAGGGGGGGGTCCCGGGTGGAGATACGCAGTATTTT. It codes for CASSEGGVPGGDTQYF. The rearrangement joins TRBV9 to TRBJ2-3, with D possibly being TRBD2 (7 bases). The V gene lost 3 bases and the J gene lost 5 bases, with 19 bases spanning the gap. CDR1 SGDLS and CDR2 YYNGEE come from the germline V gene. The CDR3 runs 16 residues.

This clonotype was counted at least ten times. The CDR3 sequence is CASSEALAELSYEQYF. In DNA form, the CDR3 reads TGCGCCAGCAGTGAGGCCCTAGCGGAACTGTCCTACGAGCAGTACTTC. The V gene is TRBV10-2, the J gene TRBJ2-7; 7 nucleotides match TRBD2. The CDR3 consists of 16 residues. Germline V gene data show CDR1 as WSHSY and CDR2 as SAAADI. Trimming removed 2 bases from V and 1 base from J; junction bases left unmatched: 8.

This clonotype was detected many times. This chain links TRBV11-2 with TRBJ2-1; 7 bases are a match to TRBD2. The V and J ends lost 5 bases and 5 bases, in that order; junction bases with no gene match: 9. The CDR3 has 15 amino acids. Germline V gene sequence: CDR1 SGHAT, CDR2 FQNNGV. The DNA for the CDR3 is TGTGCCAGCAGCCCGGTCATGCGGGGGAACAATGAGCAGTTCTTC. This sequence encodes CASSPVMRGNNEQFF.

This clonotype was found many times. The chain is built from TRBV20-1 and TRBJ2-7, with 9 bases identical to TRBD1. The CDR3 has 14 amino acids. V was clipped by 2 bases and J by 4 bases; unmatched bases: 6. Germline values: CDR1 DFQATT, CDR2 SNEGSKA (reference sequence). The CDR3, as DNA: TGCAGTGCTAGAAAGGGACAGGGAGGTTACGAGCAGTACTTC. It encodes CSARKGQGGYEQYF.

In this sample, this clonotype turned up a few times. The gene calls are TRBV5-1 and TRBJ1-1; tentative D call: TRBD1 (6 bases). The V gene lost 3 bases and the J gene lost 3 bases, with 12 bases spanning the gap. This CDR3 spans 14 amino acids. From germline, CDR1 is SGHRS and CDR2 YFSETQ. CDR3 residues: CASSSTYRDTEAFF. CDR3 in DNA: TGCGCCAGCAGCTCAACTTACAGGGACACTGAAGCTTTCTTT.

This sequence joins TRBV30 and TRBJ1-1, with a possible D match to TRBD1 (5 bases). This CDR3 has 14 residues. The V gene lost 2 bases and the J gene lost 1 base, with 11 bases spanning the gap. Germline loops: CDR1 GTSNPN, CDR2 SVGIG (reference sequence). The CDR3 DNA follows: TGTGCCTGGAGTCACGGGACTGGGAACACTGAAGCTTTCTTT. It translates to CAWSHGTGNTEAFF.

The chain is built from TRBV5-1 and TRBJ2-7, with a tentative D call TRBD2 (6 bases). The CDR3 runs 14 residues. V shed 1 base and J shed 2 bases, with 10 bases lying between them. Looked up from germline, CDR1 is SGHRS and CDR2 is YFSETQ. The CDR3 here is CASSLQRGTYEQYF. CDR3 sequence (DNA): TGCGCCAGCAGCTTGCAACGGGGGACCTACGAGCAGTACTTC.

There are many counts of this clonotype. The chain combines TRBV19 with TRBJ1-1; TRBD1 aligns across 7 bases. Germline loops: CDR1 LNHDA, CDR2 SQIVND (reference sequence). Losses at the gene ends were 6 bases for V and 0 bases for J; bases not matched to a gene: 4. The CDR3 covers 14 residues. The CDR3 DNA follows: TGTGCCAGTAGGTGGGACAGCTTGAACACTGAAGCTTTCTTT. Translation gives CASRWDSLNTEAFF.

This clonotype was seen repeatedly, ten times or more. The CDR3 coding sequence is TGCGCCAGCAGCTTGAGGCCGTCCAACAGGGGAGAAAATGAAAAACTGTTTTTT. Translated: CASSLRPSNRGENEKLFF. V gene TRBV5-1 combines with J gene TRBJ1-4, with 7 bases lining up with TRBD1. CDR1 is SGHRS and CDR2 is YFSETQ in the germline V gene. J was trimmed by 5 bases and V by 1 base; bases with no gene match: 14. CDR3 length: 18 amino acids.

The J gene is TRBJ1-2, the V gene TRBV4-1; D is unresolved. V was cut by 0 bases and J by 8 bases, with 25 bases left in between. CDR1 MGHRA and CDR2 YSYEKL come from the germline V gene. The CDR3 loop spans 18 amino acids. CDR3 nucleotides: TGCGCCAGCAGCCAAGATCAGGTCCAGGCGTCTTGGGTGGTCGGCTACACCTTC. Translation: CASSQDQVQASWVVGYTF.

At least ten counts were recorded for this clonotype. The chain employs TRBV6-2 or TRBV6-3 and TRBJ2-3; D unclear. This CDR3 spans 13 amino acids. Trimming left V 4 bases short and J 2 bases short, with 7 bases between. In germline, CDR1 is MNHEY, CDR2 SVGEGT. CDR3 sequence reads: CASSSLDTDTQYF. The CDR3 nucleotides are TGTGCCAGCAGTTCCTTGGACACAGATACGCAGTATTTT.